This TCR beta chain was sequenced in a study of regulatory T cells in long-lasting Graves disease. Construction of TCR beta libraries relied on iRepertoire HTBI primers and on Arm-PCR targeting CDR3 regions. A single record per CDR3 protein comes from TCRdb applying MiXCR to the multiplex PCR reads. The sample includes 450,000 to 650,000 distinct CDR3 sequences, roughly 15% seen only once; the top ten take 25%. The CDR3 is 11 amino acids. V was trimmed by 5 bases and J by 1 base, leaving 5 bases between them. Germline-derived CDR1 and CDR2 are GTSNPN and SVGIG (reference sequence). Study findings and constraints: Small numbers of samples may have cut accuracy. Newly diagnosed patients shared around 910 public clonotypes; persistent patients shared about 2,700. Persistent disease favored TRBV28, TRBJ1-2 and TRBJ2-5.

Stated time point: newly diagnosed GD, antithyroid drugs for less than 3 months. The TCR library used RNA extracted from PBMCs. This clonotype was detected many times. The antigen is unknown. This sample also appeared in a second study, on T cells in Graves' hyperthyroidism and ophthalmopathy. This second study notes: Patients having uncontrolled infection, another autoimmune disease, pregnancy or lactation were not included.

The source is a middle-aged woman with Graves disease. The sequencing used peripheral blood mononuclear cells (PBMCs), collected at new diagnosis, from a patient treated with antithyroid drugs. The V gene is TRBV30, the J gene TRBJ1-1; no reliable D call. The CDR3 region is CAWQRNTEAFF. The CDR3 DNA reads TGTGCCTGGCAGCGGAACACTGAAGCTTTCTTT.